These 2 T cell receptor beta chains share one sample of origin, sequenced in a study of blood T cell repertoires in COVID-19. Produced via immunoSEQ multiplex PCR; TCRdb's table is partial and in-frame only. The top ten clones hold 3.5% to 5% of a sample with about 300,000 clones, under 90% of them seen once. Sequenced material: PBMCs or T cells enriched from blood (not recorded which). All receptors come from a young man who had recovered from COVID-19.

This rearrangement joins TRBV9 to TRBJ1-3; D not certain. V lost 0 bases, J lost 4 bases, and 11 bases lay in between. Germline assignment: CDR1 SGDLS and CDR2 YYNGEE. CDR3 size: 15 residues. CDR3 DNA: TGTGCCAGCAGCGTAGGAGGGTTGACCGGAAACACCATATATTTT. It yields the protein CASSVGGLTGNTIYF.

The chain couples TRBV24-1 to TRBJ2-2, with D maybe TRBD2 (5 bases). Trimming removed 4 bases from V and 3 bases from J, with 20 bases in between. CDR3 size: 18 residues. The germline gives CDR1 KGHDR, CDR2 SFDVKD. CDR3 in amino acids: CATSDRRGVGPDTGELFF. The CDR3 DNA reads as TGTGCCACCAGTGACCGCCGGGGTGTTGGGCCTGACACCGGGGAGCTGTTTTTT.